A selection of T cell receptor beta chains follows, all from one sample in a study of cytomegalovirus exposure and HLA in healthy donors. Assay: immunoSEQ multiplex PCR; the TCRdb copy retains only in-frame clones and omits some. The table has approximately 110,000 clones, around 73% seen once. Sequencing was done on a sample of PBMCs. These receptors were obtained from a woman aged 40 to 55 in good health and CMV-seropositive. The CDR3 runs from the conserved cysteine through the conserved F or W. A D gene is named only where the DNA matches it firmly. Some rows have no size entry. The others give once, few or many, or a class for an expanded clone.

abundance	v_gene	j_gene	d_gene	CDR3aa	CDR3nt
.	TRBV7-9	TRBJ2-5	.	CASEGEGEQETQYF	TGTGCCAGCGAGGGGGAGGGGGAACAAGAGACCCAGTACTTC
.	TRBV6-5	TRBJ1-4	TRBD1	CASHRGDEKLFF	TGTGCCAGCCACAGGGGTGACGAAAAACTGTTTTTT
.	TRBV6-6	TRBJ1-2	.	CASSADRNGYTF	TGTGCCAGCAGCGCAGACAGAAATGGCTACACCTTC
.	TRBV5-1	TRBJ1-1	.	CASSLGSGGTEAFF	TGCGCCAGCAGCTTGGGCTCGGGGGGGACTGAAGCTTTCTTT
.	TRBV5-1	TRBJ2-3	TRBD1	CASSWGTADTQYF	TGCGCCAGCAGCTGGGGGACAGCAGATACGCAGTATTTT
few	TRBV12-5	TRBJ1-2	TRBD1	CASGARGDLSNYGYTF	TGTGCTAGTGGGGCCAGGGGGGACTTAAGTAACTATGGCTACACCTTC
few	TRBV6-5	TRBJ2-7	TRBD1	CAIRDRYYEQYF	TGTGCCATCCGGGACAGATACTACGAGCAGTACTTC
.	TRBV7-8	TRBJ1-2	.	CANSQLRGTNYGYTF	TGTGCCAACAGCCAATTAAGGGGGACCAACTATGGCTACACCTTC
.	TRBV18	TRBJ1-5	.	CASSPHRDQPQHF	TGTGCCAGCTCACCCCACAGGGATCAGCCCCAGCATTTT
.	TRBV7-8	TRBJ2-1	.	CASSLLTRGGEQFF	TGTGCCAGCAGCTTACTCACCCGGGGTGGTGAGCAGTTCTTC
few	TRBV18	TRBJ1-1	.	CASSPPAITEAFF	TGTGCCAGCTCACCACCAGCAATCACTGAAGCTTTCTTT
.	TRBV5-8	TRBJ1-1	.	CASSPMWRAEAFF	TGTGCCAGCAGTCCCATGTGGAGGGCTGAAGCTTTCTTT
.	TRBV29-1	TRBJ1-2	TRBD1	CSARSPGQGTYGYTF	TGCAGCGCAAGGTCCCCGGGACAGGGAACCTATGGCTACACCTTC
once	TRBV9	TRBJ2-7	TRBD1	CASSVGTGGSIHEQYF	TGTGCCAGCAGCGTGGGGACAGGGGGTTCTATCCACGAGCAGTACTTC
.	TRBV29-1	TRBJ2-1	TRBD2	CSVEHGLVGYNEQFF	TGCAGCGTCGAACACGGACTAGTGGGATACAATGAGCAGTTCTTC
once	TRBV6-6	TRBJ2-7	TRBD1	CASSHDRGTYEQYF	TGTGCCAGCAGCCACGACAGGGGGACATACGAGCAGTACTTC
.	TRBV2	TRBJ1-2	.	CASGNQAGVYGYTF	TGTGCCAGCGGAAATCAGGCGGGCGTCTATGGCTACACCTTC
once	TRBV18	TRBJ2-3	.	CASSPQPSDTQYF	TGTGCCAGCTCCCCACAGCCTTCGGATACGCAGTATTTT
.	TRBV9	TRBJ2-7	TRBD2	CASSPRSGGPAYEQYF	TGTGCCAGCAGCCCACGTAGCGGGGGGCCCGCCTACGAGCAGTACTTC
.	TRBV6-1	TRBJ1-1	TRBD1	CASSGDRVNTEAFF	TGTGCCAGCAGTGGCGACAGGGTTAACACTGAAGCTTTCTTT
.	TRBV7-6	TRBJ2-3	.	CASNLGGRRTDTQYF	TGTGCCAGCAACTTAGGGGGGCGCAGGACAGATACGCAGTATTTT
few	TRBV11-2	TRBJ1-6	.	CASSFIGSPLHF	TGTGCCAGCAGCTTTATCGGTTCACCCCTCCACTTT
.	TRBV5-1	TRBJ1-1	.	CASSLVRDTEAFF	TGCGCCAGCAGCTTGGTCAGGGACACTGAAGCTTTCTTT
.	TRBV18	TRBJ1-2	TRBD1	CASSPGQGNYGYTF	TGTGCCAGCTCACCGGGACAGGGTAACTATGGCTACACCTTC
.	TRBV4-3	TRBJ2-5	.	CASSQAFTGQGTQYF	TGCGCCAGCAGCCAAGCGTTTACAGGGCAAGGGACCCAGTACTTC
.	TRBV25-1	TRBJ1-2	.	CASSEYYDSGTPIQGYTF	TGTGCCAGCAGTGAATATTATGATTCTGGGACACCGATTCAAGGCTACACCTTC